The 15 T cell receptor beta chains given below trace back to one sample, sequenced in a study of blood T cell repertoires in COVID-19. Assay used: immunoSEQ multiplex PCR; TCRdb lists only in-frame clones, some missing. This sample has around 26,000 clones; less than 85% occur once, and the top ten carry about a third. The source material was peripheral blood. The receptors were gathered from a human donor in a cohort sampled during active COVID-19.

This clone was seen just once. The chain is built from TRBV27 and TRBJ1-1; D is unresolved. V was shortened by 2 bases and J by 0 bases, with 7 bases between the two germline ends. Germline CDR1 reads MNHEY; CDR2 reads SMNVEV (reference sequence). This CDR3 has 14 residues. Here the CDR3 reads CASSLHQLNTEAFF. The CDR3, as DNA: TGTGCCAGCAGTTTACATCAGTTGAACACTGAAGCTTTCTTT.

The chain carries TRBV3-1 (or the pseudogene TRBV3-2) and TRBJ1-2, with 7 bases that match TRBD1. CDR1 LGHDT and CDR2 YNNKEL come from the germline V gene (reference sequence). The CDR3 has 14 amino acids. Trimming removed 4 bases from V and 4 bases from J; junction bases left unmatched: 6. The CDR3 loop is CASSPPGTVYGYTF. The CDR3 coding sequence is TGTGCCAGCAGCCCCCCCGGGACAGTCTATGGCTACACCTTC.

J is TRBJ1-1 and V is TRBV6-5, with a tentative D call TRBD1 (6 bases). Trimming took off 8 bases at V and 2 bases at J, with 18 bases between the two ends. The germline gives CDR1 MNHEY, CDR2 SVGAGI. This CDR3 is 15 amino acids long. The CDR3 DNA is TGTGCCAGCGCCCCAATGGCCGGGACAAACACTGAAGCTTTCTTT. This gives the protein CASAPMAGTNTEAFF.

This rearrangement joins TRBV6-2 or TRBV6-3 to TRBJ2-1; 7 bases are shared with TRBD1. The V segment lost 4 bases and the J segment 7 bases; nucleotides outside the gene matches: 7. Germline assignment: CDR1 MNHEY and CDR2 SVGEGT. CDR3 size: 14 residues. CDR3 DNA sequence: TGTGCCAGCAGTTCCGGGACAGCCTGGAATGAGCAGTTCTTC. This translates into CASSSGTAWNEQFF.

This clone has more than one count but fewer than ten. DNA for the CDR3: TGTGCCAGCAGCGCAACAGGGCTTGTAGATACGCAGTATTTT. Protein sequence: CASSATGLVDTQYF. J is TRBJ2-3 and V is TRBV9; a weak D match, TRBD1 (6 bases). Trimming took off 3 bases at V and 5 bases at J, with 13 bases between the two ends. The germline V gene encodes CDR1 SGDLS and CDR2 YYNGEE. This CDR3 is built from 14 residues.

This clone occurred once. The rearrangement uses TRBV3-1 (or the pseudogene TRBV3-2) and TRBJ2-7, with D maybe TRBD2 (6 bases). V lost 5 bases and J 6 bases, leaving 20 bases between the germline ends. The germline V gene encodes CDR1 LGHDT and CDR2 YNNKEL (reference sequence). The CDR3 is made up of 15 amino acids. The CDR3 is CASSVSWGSGREQYF. The DNA for the CDR3 is TGTGCCAGCAGCGTGTCGTGGGGTAGCGGTCGCGAGCAGTACTTC.

This clone is categorized as medium-sized. V usage is TRBV28 and J usage is TRBJ1-2, with D possibly being TRBD1 (5 bases). The CDR3 has 14 amino acids. The V gene lost 5 bases and the J gene lost 7 bases, with 17 bases spanning the gap. CDR1 is MDHEN and CDR2 is SYDVKM in the germline V gene. This chain's CDR3 is CASSISSGGLGYTF. The CDR3 bases are TGTGCCAGCAGTATATCTTCGGGGGGTCTTGGCTACACCTTC.

The chain is built from TRBV2 and TRBJ1-5, with D uncertain. The ends were cut back, 7 bases at V and 0 bases at J, with 10 bases in the middle. This CDR3 has 14 amino acids. Germline V gives CDR1 SNHLY, CDR2 FYNNEI. The CDR3 region has the DNA TGTGCCAGCAACGGACTGAATAGCAATCAGCCCCAGCATTTT. It specifies CASNGLNSNQPQHF.

The V gene is TRBV7-9, the J gene TRBJ2-7; 9 nucleotides align to TRBD1. Trimming took 4 bases from V and 7 from J; bases not matched to a gene: 11. The CDR3 length is 15 residues. Germline V gene lookup returns CDR1 SEHNR and CDR2 FQNEAQ (reference sequence). The DNA of the CDR3 is TGTGCCAGCAGCTCCCCGACGGGACAGGGCGCGGAGCAGTACTTC. Translation gives CASSSPTGQGAEQYF.

The V call is TRBV4-3, the J call TRBJ2-7; 9 nucleotides line up with TRBD1. Per germline, CDR1 LGHNA and CDR2 YSLEER. J was trimmed by 5 bases and V by 4 bases; bases with no gene match: 3. This CDR3 comprises 13 residues. CDR3 DNA: TGCGCCAGCAGCCCCAGGACAGGGGACGAGCAGTACTTC. Encoded protein: CASSPRTGDEQYF.

This clone was found a few times. The V and J genes are TRBV18 and TRBJ2-1; D is perhaps TRBD1 (8 bases). V was clipped by 8 bases and J by 8 bases, with 19 bases between them. The CDR3 runs to 14 residues. The V gene's germline CDR1 is KGHSH and CDR2 LQKENI. The CDR3 protein is CASTKGAGQDEQFF. The CDR3 region has the DNA TGTGCCAGCACCAAGGGAGCGGGACAGGATGAGCAGTTCTTC.

The genes are TRBV6-6 and TRBJ1-5; no clear D. V was shortened by 5 bases and J by 4 bases, with 12 bases between the two germline ends. This CDR3 has 14 residues. Germline-derived CDR1 and CDR2 are MNHNY and SVGAGI (reference sequence). The CDR3 here is CASSPTTMNQPQHF. The CDR3 DNA reads TGTGCCAGCAGTCCGACTACGATGAATCAGCCCCAGCATTTT.

The chain carries TRBV4-3 and TRBJ2-7; D may be TRBD1 (6 bases). Trimming pared 2 bases from V and 4 bases from J, leaving 9 bases between. The germline gives CDR1 LGHNA, CDR2 YSLEER. There are 13 residues in the CDR3. The CDR3 sequence is CASSQSQGYEQYF. The CDR3 bases are TGCGCCAGCAGCCAATCTCAGGGGTACGAGCAGTACTTC.

The chain couples TRBV27 to TRBJ2-2; perhaps TRBD1 as D (6 bases). Between the trimmed V and J ends, which lost 6 bases and 0 bases, there was a span of 11 bases. There are 15 residues in the CDR3. Looked up from germline, CDR1 is MNHEY and CDR2 is SMNVEV (reference sequence). Here the CDR3 reads CASSSDRTNTGELFF. DNA for the CDR3: TGTGCCAGCAGCTCCGACAGGACGAACACCGGGGAGCTGTTTTTT.

The sample holds one count of this clone. This chain joins TRBV27 and TRBJ1-2; the D gene is possibly TRBD1 (5 bases). The CDR3 runs to 14 residues. Germline CDR1 is MNHEY and CDR2 is SMNVEV (reference sequence). V was shortened by 7 bases and J by 8 bases, with 20 bases between the two germline ends. The CDR3 DNA sequence: TGTGCCAGCACCGCGGGGGGAAGTCGTGGAGGCTACACCTTC. Protein: CASTAGGSRGGYTF.